These 17 T cell receptor beta chains were all obtained from the same sample, sequenced in a study of CD8+CD57+ T cells in acquired aplastic anemia. Genomic DNA acted as the template from which TCR beta VDJ combination and CDR3 sequence profiling were carried out. TCRdb passed the reads through MiXCR, listing each CDR3 protein once. Of roughly 250,000 distinct CDR3 sequences detected, roughly 80% appear once; the ten largest clones hold 35% to 50%. An expansion of CD8+CD57+ cells by flow cytometry had been shown in patients chosen for sequencing. The specimen sequenced was sorted CD4+, CD8+, or CD8+CD57+ T cells (not recorded which) from PBMCs. These receptors were collected from a human donor with aplastic anemia.

The chain has TRBV7-9 and TRBJ1-2; the D gene is possibly TRBD1 (5 bases). This CDR3 region has 16 residues. Per germline, CDR1 SEHNR and CDR2 FQNEAQ (reference sequence). V lost 3 bases and J lost 5, with 19 bases in between. Here the CDR3 DNA reads TGTGCCAGCAGCTTGGCGTGGGACGGGATAGTATATGGCTACACCTTC. It is translated as CASSLAWDGIVYGYTF. Complete variable domain (other parts from reference TRBV7-9 and TRBJ1-2): DTGVSQNPRHKITKRGQNVTFRCDPISEHNRLYWYRQTLGQGPEFLTYFQNEAQLEKSRLLSDRFSAERPKGSFSTLEIQRTEQGDSAMYLCASSLAWDGIVYGYTFGSGTRLTVV.

On this clonotype itself: One end of the junction is discordant with germline, which a read error may explain. The chain carries TRBV7-3 and TRBJ2-4, with 9 bases matching TRBD2. The CDR3 runs 12 residues. Germline lookup yields CDR1 SGHTA and CDR2 FQGTGA. The CDR3 loop reads CASSSSGTRGDF. CDR3 DNA: TGTGCCAGCAGTTCTAGCGGGACTAGGGGAGACTTC.

CDR3 DNA sequence: TGTGCCACCAGGAGGGGCGACCGCCCTAACTATGGCTACACCTTC. It specifies CATRRGDRPNYGYTF. V and J are TRBV15 and TRBJ1-2; D perhaps matches TRBD1 (5 bases). In germline, CDR1 is LNHNV, CDR2 YYDKDF (reference sequence). Between the trimmed V and J ends, which lost 6 bases and 0 bases, there was a span of 14 bases. The CDR3 length is 15 residues.

Remarks on this clonotype: This is likely a read error, given that the CDR3 carries no conserved phenylalanine or tryptophan at its end. The DNA is left out, because the CDR3 cannot be placed on it with certainty; the CDR3 is given as TCRdb lists it. V is TRBV7-4 and J is TRBJ1-2; no DNA check was done on the table's D call, TRBD1. The CDR3 extends over 13 residues, inclusive of both ends. Looked up from germline, CDR1 is SGHVT and CDR2 is SQSDAQ. The CDR3 reads CASNKLPWTGSGS.

The chain couples TRBV19 to TRBJ1-2; 7 nucleotides align to TRBD1. The CDR3 runs 12 residues. Unmatched junction bases numbered 2, after V lost 7 bases and J lost 3 bases. Germline V gives CDR1 LNHDA, CDR2 SQIVND (reference sequence). The CDR3 region is CASTGGDYGYTF. Written as DNA, the CDR3 is TGTGCCAGTACAGGGGGGGACTATGGCTACACCTTC.

This rearrangement joins TRBV7-9 to TRBJ2-3; 7 nucleotides match TRBD2. The CDR3 spans 14 residues. Germline CDR1 reads SEHNR; CDR2 reads FQNEAQ (reference sequence). V dropped 0 bases and J dropped 15; count of bases not matched to a gene: 12. CDR3 DNA sequence: TGTGCCAGCAGCTTAGCGGGAGGCGGGGGTACGGATTATTTT. This codes for CASSLAGGGGTDYF.

This clonotype came up once. The chain joins TRBV15 to TRBJ1-2, with a tentative D call TRBD1 (5 bases). Germline values: CDR1 LNHNV, CDR2 YYDKDF (reference sequence). The CDR3 is 15 residues long. V was trimmed by 1 base and J by 5 bases, leaving 14 bases between them. The CDR3 DNA is TGTGCCACCAGCAGAGGCCAGGGCTCAAGGTATGGCTACACCTTC. Translation gives CATSRGQGSRYGYTF.

The V gene is TRBV7-8, the J gene TRBJ1-4; 9 bases are shared with TRBD1. This CDR3 is built from 15 residues. Per the germline V gene, CDR1 is SGHVS and CDR2 is FQNEAQ. The ends lost 5 bases at V and 15 bases at J; junction bases unmatched: 16. The DNA of the CDR3 is TGTGCCAGCAGCGTAGGACAGGGGCCCGGTACGAAGTTGTTTTTT. Encoded protein: CASSVGQGPGTKLFF.

The chain uses TRBV2 and TRBJ2-3; 12 bases agree with TRBD1. V shed 8 bases and J 4 bases; nucleotides not matched to a gene: 4. CDR1 is SNHLY and CDR2 is FYNNEI in the germline V gene. CDR3 length: 14 amino acids. CDR3 bases: TGTGCCAGCGGGACAGGGGGCGCCGCAGATACGCAGTATTTT. Translation gives CASGTGGAADTQYF.

As to this clonotype: No DNA is shown, since the ends of the CDR3 on it are uncertain; the CDR3 is the one TCRdb lists. V usage is TRBV9 and J usage is TRBJ2-3; the table's D call of TRBD1 was not tested on the DNA. CDR1 is SGDLS and CDR2 is YYNGEE in the germline V gene. The CDR3 has 13 residues if both end residues are counted. CDR3 amino acids: CASGEGSGTQYFF.

The V call is TRBV6-5, the J call TRBJ2-7, with D tentatively TRBD2 (5 bases). Germline lookup yields CDR1 MNHEY and CDR2 SVGAGI. Between the trimmed V and J ends, which lost 5 bases and 5 bases, there was a span of 10 bases. The CDR3 has 12 amino acids. CDR3 in amino acids: CASSNRRNEQYF. CDR3 in DNA: TGTGCCAGCAGTAACCGGAGGAACGAGCAGTACTTC.

CDR3 loop: CASSQAGGADTQQYF. As DNA, the CDR3 is TGTGCCAGCAGCCAAGCAGGAGGAGCCGACACCCAGCAGTACTTC. The chain combines TRBV7-8 with TRBJ2-7, with D perhaps TRBD2 (5 bases). Germline CDR1 is SGHVS and CDR2 is FQNEAQ. Deletions cut 5 bases from V and 8 bases from J, with 22 bases between. The CDR3 length is 15 residues.

This clonotype was detected only a few times. At one boundary the junction diverges from the germline segment, which might be a read error. The V gene is TRBV7-2, the J gene TRBJ2-3, with 9 bases matching TRBD2. Per the germline V gene, CDR1 is SGHTA and CDR2 is FQGNSA. This CDR3 contains 14 residues. In DNA form, the CDR3 reads TGTGCCAGCAGCTTAGCGCGGGAGGGCAGCTATGGCTACTTT. Protein: CASSLAREGSYGYF. Using reference TRBV7-2 and TRBJ2-3 for the parts outside the CDR3, the full variable domain is GAGVSQSPSNKVTEKGKDVELRCDPISGHTALYWYRQSLGQGLEFLIYFQGNSAPDKSGLPSDRFSAERTGGSVSTLTIQRTQQEDSAVYLCASSLAREGSYGYFGPGTRLTVL.

On this clonotype: The junction departs from germline at one end; a sequencing error may be responsible. The chain combines TRBV9 with TRBJ2-2, with no clear D. The CDR3 length is 12 residues. Germline V gives CDR1 SGDLS, CDR2 YYNGEE. CDR3 region: CASSVGPDALYF. Written as DNA, the CDR3 is TGTGCCAGCAGCGTAGGTCCCGATGCGCTGTATTTT.

The rearrangement links TRBV11-1 to TRBJ2-3, with no clear D. The V end lost 5 bases, the J end lost 4 bases, and 13 bases lay between the germline ends. CDR1 and CDR2 from the germline V gene are SGHAT and FQDESV (reference sequence). The CDR3 contains 14 residues. The CDR3 DNA reads TGTGCCAGCAGCGTCGCAGCCCCAGCAGATACGCAGTATTTT. This codes for CASSVAAPADTQYF.

The chain carries TRBV10-1 and TRBJ1-1; tentatively, D is TRBD1 (5 bases). This CDR3 is built from 13 residues. V gave up 3 bases and J gave up 6 bases, with 11 bases separating them. In germline, CDR1 is WNHNN, CDR2 SYGVQD (reference sequence). In nucleotides, the CDR3 is TGCGCCAGCAGTGACCTAGGGGTCGCTGAAGCTTTCTTT. Amino acids: CASSDLGVAEAFF.

Notes on this clonotype: The CDR3 carries no conserved terminal phenylalanine or tryptophan, so it likely arises from a read error. The rearrangement links TRBV2 to TRBJ1-2, with D possibly being TRBD1 (5 bases). CDR1 and CDR2 from the germline V gene are SNHLY and FYNNEI. The V end lost 6 bases, the J end lost 11 bases, and 25 bases lay between the germline ends. The CDR3 spans 15 residues. The CDR3: CASSLKRGADTGYTC. CDR3 DNA: TGTGCCAGCAGCTTGAAGAGGGGCGCAGATACTGGGTACACCTGC.